The 13 T cell receptor beta chains presented below share a single source sample, sequenced in a study of cytomegalovirus exposure and HLA in healthy donors. 60 Vbeta and 13 Jbeta primers were used in PCR. TCRdb's copy holds only in-frame clones and misses some; the assay was immunoSEQ multiplex PCR. The sample lists about 160,000 clones, 75% to 85% occurring once. Sequencing was done on a sample of PBMCs. Receptors originate from a man aged 50 or older in good health and CMV-seropositive.

The chain links TRBV7-2 to TRBJ2-7; 9 nucleotides line up with TRBD1. The CDR3 covers 13 residues. Germline V gene data show CDR1 as SGHTA and CDR2 as FQGNSA. V dropped 4 bases and J dropped 4; count of bases not matched to a gene: 2. CDR3 nucleotides: TGTGCCAGCAGCTGGGACAGGGCATACGAGCAGTACTTC. Its protein product is CASSWDRAYEQYF.

This clone was recorded only once. The gene calls are TRBV6-1 and TRBJ1-2, with no clear D. Trimming stripped 7 bases from V and 4 bases from J, with 13 bases between. The CDR3 is 13 amino acids. Germline lookup yields CDR1 MNHNS and CDR2 SASEGT. The CDR3 protein is CASTPGVGYGYTF. CDR3 nucleotides: TGTGCCAGCACACCCGGGGTGGGCTATGGCTACACCTTC.

This rearrangement joins TRBV11-2 to TRBJ1-6, with 7 bases fitting TRBD1. The CDR3 has 16 residues. CDR1 is SGHAT, CDR2 FQNNGV, per germline. J was trimmed by 9 bases and V by 5 bases; bases with no gene match: 13. The CDR3 nucleotides read TGTGCCAGCAGCCTACAGACAGGGACCCTCCTTTCACCCCTCCACTTT. Its translation is CASSLQTGTLLSPLHF.

The chain couples TRBV27 to TRBJ1-1, with D uncertain. Germline V gives CDR1 MNHEY, CDR2 SMNVEV (reference sequence). Trimming took off 5 bases at V and 1 base at J, with 11 bases between the two ends. This CDR3 has 14 amino acids. CDR3 nucleotides: TGTGCCAGCAGTCCTCGAGGGCCGAACACTGAAGCTTTCTTT. Encoded protein: CASSPRGPNTEAFF.

The CDR3 DNA sequence: TGCGCCAGCAGCTACGGGTCTAATGAAAAACTGTTTTTT. Encoded protein: CASSYGSNEKLFF. This rearrangement joins TRBV5-1 to TRBJ1-4; D gene uncertain. CDR3 length: 13 residues. The germline V and J ends were trimmed by 3 bases and 3 bases, with 6 bases remaining between them. CDR1 and CDR2 from the germline V gene are SGHRS and YFSETQ.

This chain connects TRBV30 to TRBJ2-1, with 7 bases matching TRBD2. V was pared by 1 base and J by 6 bases, with 15 bases of the junction left unmatched. Germline V gives CDR1 GTSNPN, CDR2 SVGIG (reference sequence). The CDR3 is 17 residues long. CDR3 nucleotides: TGTGCCTGGAGTGGGGGTGGGCGTAGCGGGCCTCCCAATGAGCAGTTCTTC. It specifies CAWSGGGRSGPPNEQFF.

The rearrangement uses TRBV5-1 and TRBJ2-2, with D perhaps TRBD2 (5 bases). This CDR3 has 15 amino acids. The V gene lost 4 bases and the J gene lost 3 bases, with 13 bases spanning the gap. In germline, CDR1 is SGHRS, CDR2 YFSETQ. DNA of the CDR3: TGCGCCAGCAGCCGAGAGGGTCGCGACACCGGGGAGCTGTTTTTT. Its protein is CASSREGRDTGELFF.

The count of this clone is one. CDR3 bases: TGTGCCAGTAAGAAAGACAGGGGAGTCGACACCGGGGAGCTGTTTTTT. Protein product: CASKKDRGVDTGELFF. This rearrangement joins TRBV2 to TRBJ2-2, with 8 bases fitting TRBD1. The germline V gene encodes CDR1 SNHLY and CDR2 FYNNEI. Trimming took 9 bases from V and 3 from J; bases not matched to a gene: 12. The CDR3 loop spans 16 amino acids. The full variable domain, with the rest looked up from reference TRBV2 and TRBJ2-2, is EPEVTQTPSHQVTQMGQEVILRCVPISNHLYFYWYRQILGQKVEFLVSFYNNEISEKSEIFDDQFSVERPDGSNFTLKIRSTKLEDSAMYFCASKKDRGVDTGELFFGEGSRLTVL.

The CDR3 loop reads CASSPWPETSYEQYF. DNA for the CDR3: TGCGCCAGCAGCCCCTGGCCGGAGACGAGCTACGAGCAGTACTTC. The V gene is TRBV4-1, the J gene TRBJ2-7; D not certain. Trimming took 4 bases from V and 3 from J, leaving 16 bases between them. CDR1 and CDR2 from the germline V gene are MGHRA and YSYEKL. The CDR3 has 15 residues.

V usage is TRBV6-5 and J usage is TRBJ2-3; TRBD2 agrees at 9 bases. Germline values: CDR1 MNHEY, CDR2 SVGAGI. The V gene end was trimmed by 0 bases and the J gene end by 6 bases; junction bases not matched to a gene: 7. The CDR3 length is 16 residues. The CDR3 loop reads CASSYSWASGTDTQYF. CDR3 sequence (DNA): TGTGCCAGCAGTTACTCCTGGGCTAGCGGGACGGATACGCAGTATTTT.

The rearrangement uses TRBV19 and TRBJ1-1; weak D call: TRBD1 (6 bases). The CDR3 spans 14 residues. Germline lookup yields CDR1 LNHDA and CDR2 SQIVND (reference sequence). Trimming cost V 7 bases and J 4 bases, with 16 bases left between them. The CDR3 coding sequence is TGTGCCAGTACCCAACAGGGATTTGGCACTGAAGCTTTCTTT. Its protein is CASTQQGFGTEAFF.

The genes are TRBV4-2 and TRBJ2-5, with D perhaps TRBD1 (6 bases). Germline-derived CDR1 and CDR2 are LGHNA and YNFKEQ. The CDR3 loop spans 15 amino acids. The V and J ends lost 3 bases and 5 bases respectively, with 16 bases between them. This chain's CDR3 is CASSQEDSPAETQYF. CDR3 bases: TGTGCCAGCAGCCAGGAGGACAGTCCAGCCGAGACCCAGTACTTC.

The genes are TRBV9 and TRBJ1-6; 8 bases fit TRBD1. Germline lookup yields CDR1 SGDLS and CDR2 YYNGEE. This CDR3 spans 14 amino acids. Trimming took 3 bases from V and 6 from J; bases not matched to a gene: 2. CDR3 DNA: TGTGCCAGCAGCGGACAGGGGAGTAATTCACCCCTCCACTTT. Protein product: CASSGQGSNSPLHF.